The rows below give T cell receptor beta chains drawn from one sample of a study of T cells after yellow fever vaccination. TCRdb independently ran MiXCR on the 5' RACE reads; one entry per CDR3 protein. The sample records a few hundred thousand distinct CDR3 sequences, 3.6% being singletons. Sequenced here: PBMCs, sampled on the day of the yellow fever booster vaccination. The origin of the receptors is a man aged 18 to 29 who received the YFV17D yellow fever vaccine. The CDR3 runs from the conserved cysteine through the conserved F or W. The D gene is left open where the match is weak. Size is stated for part of the rows, as once, few or many counts, or as a class when the clone is expanded.

len	d_gene	abundance	v_gene	j_gene	CDR3aa	CDR3nt
15	TRBD1	many	TRBV12-3/TRBV12-4	TRBJ2-7	CASSKPGTGGYEQYF	TGTGCCAGCAGTAAACCCGGGACAGGAGGCTACGAGCAGTACTTC
13	TRBD1	NA	TRBV15	TRBJ1-2	CATRKGTEGGYTF	TGTGCCACCAGGAAAGGGACAGAGGGGGGCTACACCTTC
15	NA	NA	TRBV25-1	TRBJ1-2	CASSEFAGGVDGYTF	TGTGCCAGCAGTGAATTCGCTGGGGGGGTCGATGGCTACACCTTC
15	TRBD2	many	TRBV5-1	TRBJ2-1	CASSSGGGAHNEQFF	TGCGCCAGCAGCTCCGGCGGGGGGGCTCACAATGAGCAGTTCTTC
14	NA	few	TRBV5-6	TRBJ2-7	CASSSGLKSYEQYF	TGTGCCAGCAGCTCAGGACTGAAAAGCTACGAGCAGTACTTC
15	TRBD1	NA	TRBV7-3	TRBJ2-3	CASSLKQGRGDTQYF	TGTGCCAGCAGCTTAAAACAGGGGCGAGGAGATACGCAGTATTTT
15	NA	many	TRBV6-4	TRBJ2-3	CASSDSTSPTDTQYF	TGTGCCAGCAGTGACTCGACGTCCCCCACAGATACGCAGTATTTT
13	TRBD1	NA	TRBV6-1	TRBJ2-1	CASTTDRAGEQFF	TGTGCCAGCACCACCGACAGGGCCGGTGAGCAGTTCTTC
11	NA	few	TRBV6-1	TRBJ2-3	CASSERGTQYF	TGTGCCAGCAGTGAGCGGGGTACGCAGTATTTT
17	NA	NA	TRBV4-3	TRBJ2-3	CASSQASSPSRTDTQYF	TGCGCCAGCAGCCAGGCGTCTAGTCCCTCCCGTACAGATACGCAGTATTTT
13	TRBD1	NA	TRBV2	TRBJ2-5	CASRAGGTETQYF	TGTGCCAGCAGGGCAGGGGGCACAGAGACCCAGTACTTC
16	NA	NA	TRBV9	TRBJ1-2	CASSPGRTATNYGYTF	TGTGCCAGCAGCCCCGGGAGGACAGCTACCAACTATGGCTACACCTTC
15	NA	NA	TRBV9	TRBJ2-5	CASSLQGFRGETQYF	TGTGCCAGCAGCTTACAAGGGTTCCGGGGAGAGACCCAGTACTTC
17	TRBD1	NA	TRBV7-3	TRBJ2-2	CASSLTPPDRADGELFF	TGTGCCAGCAGCTTAACCCCGCCTGACAGGGCTGACGGGGAGCTGTTTTTT
13	NA	many	TRBV4-1	TRBJ2-1	CASSQGSVNEQFF	TGCGCCAGCAGCCAAGGCAGCGTGAATGAGCAGTTCTTC
17	NA	few	TRBV12-3/TRBV12-4	TRBJ2-1	CASSLSPISSSYNEQFF	TGTGCCAGCAGTTTAAGTCCTATTTCAAGCTCCTACAATGAGCAGTTCTTC
16	TRBD2	NA	TRBV3-1	TRBJ2-3	CASSQEARGDSDTQYF	TGTGCCAGCAGCCAAGAGGCCCGGGGGGACTCAGATACGCAGTATTTT
24	TRBD2	many	TRBV7-7	TRBJ2-5	CASSLAIRRDYSGTSGGDQETQYF	TGTGCTAGCAGCTTAGCGATACGACGGGACTACTCCGGGACTAGCGGGGGGGACCAAGAGACCCAGTACTTC
12	NA	many	TRBV24-1	TRBJ2-2	CATSDSAGELFF	TGTGCCACCAGTGATTCAGCCGGGGAGCTGTTTTTT
12	NA	NA	TRBV29-1	TRBJ2-5	CSVFRSQETQYF	TGCAGCGTTTTCAGGTCTCAAGAGACCCAGTACTTC
13	NA	many	TRBV12-3/TRBV12-4	TRBJ1-2	CASSLRQSSGYTF	TGTGCCAGCAGTCTAAGACAGTCCTCTGGCTACACCTTC
14	NA	few	TRBV6-6	TRBJ1-4	CASQLGVEGEKLFF	TGTGCCAGCCAGCTTGGGGTTGAAGGCGAAAAACTGTTTTTT
16	TRBD1	few	TRBV4-3	TRBJ1-4	CASSQDTAGGREKLFF	TGCGCCAGCAGCCAAGATACCGCAGGGGGACGTGAAAAACTGTTTTTT
13	NA	many	TRBV27	TRBJ2-5	CASSLLGEETQYF	TGTGCCAGCAGTTTATTGGGGGAAGAGACCCAGTACTTC
14	TRBD1	many	TRBV4-3	TRBJ1-2	CASSPQTGRDGYTF	TGCGCCAGCAGCCCACAGACAGGGCGGGATGGCTACACCTTC
14	NA	few	TRBV5-1	TRBJ2-5	CASSLSTFQETQYF	TGCGCCAGCAGCTTGTCGACATTTCAAGAGACCCAGTACTTC
16	NA	many	TRBV5-1	TRBJ1-1	CASSLVVGRKDTEAFF	TGCGCCAGCAGCTTGGTGGTAGGGAGGAAGGACACTGAAGCTTTCTTT
16	TRBD1	many	TRBV5-1	TRBJ2-2	CASSLDGTGDVGELFF	TGCGCCAGCAGCTTGGATGGGACAGGCGACGTCGGGGAGCTGTTTTTT
14	NA	few	TRBV4-2	TRBJ2-7	CASSQDDGIREQYF	TGTGCCAGCAGCCAAGATGACGGTATAAGGGAGCAGTACTTC
14	NA	NA	TRBV21-1	TRBJ2-1	CDSSKVSRSNEQFF	TGTGACAGCAGCAAAGTTTCTAGGTCCAATGAGCAGTTCTTC
12	NA	many	TRBV7-9	TRBJ2-5	CASRDLKETQYF	TGTGCCAGCAGGGATCTGAAAGAGACCCAGTACTTC
13	TRBD2	many	TRBV5-6	TRBJ2-7	CASSLGGGLEQYF	TGTGCCAGCAGCTTAGGCGGGGGACTCGAGCAGTACTTC
14	NA	few	TRBV19	TRBJ2-2	CASSIIGPTGELFF	TGTGCCAGTAGTATAATAGGTCCCACCGGGGAGCTGTTTTTT
13	NA	few	TRBV11-2	TRBJ1-2	CASSPDISYGYTF	TGTGCCAGCAGCCCGGACATTTCCTATGGCTACACCTTC
13	NA	few	TRBV5-6	TRBJ2-1	CASSPGGPNEQFF	TGTGCCAGCAGTCCCGGCGGGCCCAATGAGCAGTTCTTC
16	TRBD2	few	TRBV5-1	TRBJ2-1	CASSLPSGGTINEQFF	TGCGCCAGCAGCTTGCCTAGCGGGGGGACTATCAATGAGCAGTTCTTC
13	NA	many	TRBV5-1	TRBJ1-1	CASSLETNTEAFF	TGCGCCAGCAGCTTGGAAACTAACACTGAAGCTTTCTTT
15	TRBD2	once	TRBV19	TRBJ2-3	CASSNRGGMGDTQYF	TGTGCCAGTAGTAATCGGGGGGGCATGGGAGATACGCAGTATTTT
11	NA	many	TRBV4-1	TRBJ2-5	CASSQEETQYF	TGCGCCAGCAGCCAAGAAGAGACCCAGTACTTC
14	NA	NA	TRBV4-1	TRBJ1-1	CASSQVRGTGEAFF	TGCGCCAGCAGCCAAGTTAGGGGTACAGGTGAAGCTTTCTTT
17	NA	many	TRBV7-9	TRBJ2-2	CASSLLRQNPNTGELFF	TGTGCCAGCAGCCTACTGAGACAGAACCCGAACACCGGGGAGCTGTTTTTT
12	NA	NA	TRBV10-3	TRBJ1-2	CAISPDSYGYTF	TGTGCCATCAGTCCGGACAGTTATGGCTACACCTTC
13	NA	NA	TRBV30	TRBJ1-5	CAWSVMVGQPQHF	TGTGCCTGGAGTGTAATGGTAGGACAGCCCCAGCATTTT
13	NA	NA	TRBV2	TRBJ1-1	CASSVGVGTEAFF	TGTGCCAGCAGTGTCGGGGTTGGCACTGAAGCTTTCTTT
14	TRBD2	few	TRBV20-1	TRBJ2-7	CSASYSGTFSEQYF	TGCAGTGCTAGCTATAGCGGGACCTTCTCCGAGCAGTACTTC
11	NA	few	TRBV20-1	TRBJ1-1	CSARPRDEAFF	TGCAGTGCTAGGCCCAGGGATGAAGCTTTCTTT
18	TRBD2	many	TRBV23-1	TRBJ2-1	CASSQPLGSGGLNNEQFF	TGCGCCAGCAGTCAACCCCTGGGGAGCGGGGGGCTTAACAATGAGCAGTTCTTC